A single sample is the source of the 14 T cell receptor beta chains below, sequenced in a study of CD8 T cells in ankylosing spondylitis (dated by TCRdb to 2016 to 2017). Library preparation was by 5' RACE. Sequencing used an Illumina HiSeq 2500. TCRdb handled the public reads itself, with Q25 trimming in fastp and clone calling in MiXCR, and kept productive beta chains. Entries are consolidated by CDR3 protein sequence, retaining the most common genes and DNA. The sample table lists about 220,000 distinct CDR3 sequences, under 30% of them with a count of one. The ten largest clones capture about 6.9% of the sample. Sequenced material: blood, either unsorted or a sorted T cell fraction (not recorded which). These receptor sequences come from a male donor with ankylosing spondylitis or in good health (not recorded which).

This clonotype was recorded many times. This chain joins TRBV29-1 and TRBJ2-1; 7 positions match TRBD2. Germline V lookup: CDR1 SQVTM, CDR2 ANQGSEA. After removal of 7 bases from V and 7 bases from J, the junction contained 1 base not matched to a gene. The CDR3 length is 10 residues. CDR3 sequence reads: CSGRGNEQFF. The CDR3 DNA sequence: TGCAGCGGGCGGGGGAATGAGCAGTTCTTC.

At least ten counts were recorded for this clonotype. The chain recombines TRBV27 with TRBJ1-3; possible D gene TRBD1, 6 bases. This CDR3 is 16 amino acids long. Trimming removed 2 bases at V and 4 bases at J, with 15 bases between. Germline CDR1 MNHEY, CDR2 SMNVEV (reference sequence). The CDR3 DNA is TGTGCCAGCAGTTTAGGGGGCCCTCTCGCGGGAAACACCATATATTTT. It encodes CASSLGGPLAGNTIYF.

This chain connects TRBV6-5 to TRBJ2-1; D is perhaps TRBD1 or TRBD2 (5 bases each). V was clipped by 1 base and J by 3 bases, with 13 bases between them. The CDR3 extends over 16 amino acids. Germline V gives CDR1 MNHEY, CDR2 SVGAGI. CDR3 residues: CASSYLIGARYNEQFF. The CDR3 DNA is TGTGCCAGCAGTTACTTGATCGGGGCCCGCTACAATGAGCAGTTCTTC.

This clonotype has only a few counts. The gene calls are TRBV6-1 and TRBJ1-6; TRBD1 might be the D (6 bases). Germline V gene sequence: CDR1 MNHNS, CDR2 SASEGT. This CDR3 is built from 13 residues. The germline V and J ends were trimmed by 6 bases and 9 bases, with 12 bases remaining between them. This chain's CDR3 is CASRTKGGSPLHF. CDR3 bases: TGTGCCAGCAGAACAAAAGGGGGTTCACCCCTCCACTTT.

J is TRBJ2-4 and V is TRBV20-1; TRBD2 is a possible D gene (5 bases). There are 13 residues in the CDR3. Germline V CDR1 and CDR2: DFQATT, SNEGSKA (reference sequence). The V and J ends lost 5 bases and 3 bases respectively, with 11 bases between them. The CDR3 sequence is CSACSDNKNIQYF. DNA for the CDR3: TGCAGTGCTTGTAGCGACAACAAAAACATTCAGTACTTC.

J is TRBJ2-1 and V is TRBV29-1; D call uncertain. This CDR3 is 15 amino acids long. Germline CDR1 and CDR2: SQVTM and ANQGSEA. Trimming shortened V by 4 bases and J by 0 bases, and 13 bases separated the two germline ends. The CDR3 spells CSVGVLTSSYNEQFF. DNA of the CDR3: TGCAGCGTTGGGGTCCTGACGAGCTCCTACAATGAGCAGTTCTTC.

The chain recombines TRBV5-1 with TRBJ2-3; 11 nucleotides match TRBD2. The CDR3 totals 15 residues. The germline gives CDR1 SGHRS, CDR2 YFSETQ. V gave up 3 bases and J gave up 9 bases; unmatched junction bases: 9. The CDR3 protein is CASSSTGTSGETQYF. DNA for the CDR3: TGCGCCAGCAGCTCGACCGGGACTAGCGGCGAAACGCAGTATTTT.

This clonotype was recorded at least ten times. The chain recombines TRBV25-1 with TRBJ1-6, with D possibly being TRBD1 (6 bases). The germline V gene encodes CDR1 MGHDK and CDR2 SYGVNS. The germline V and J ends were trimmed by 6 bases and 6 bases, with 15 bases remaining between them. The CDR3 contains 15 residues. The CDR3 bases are TGTGCCAGCAGGGGGGGGCCGGCGGCTAATTCACCCCTCCACTTT. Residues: CASRGGPAANSPLHF. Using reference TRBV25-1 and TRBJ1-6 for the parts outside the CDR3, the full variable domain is EADIYQTPRYLVIGTGKKITLECSQTMGHDKMYWYQQDPGMELHLIHYSYGVNSTEKGDLSSESTVSRIRTEHFPLTLESARPSHTSQYLCASRGGPAANSPLHFGNGTRLTVT.

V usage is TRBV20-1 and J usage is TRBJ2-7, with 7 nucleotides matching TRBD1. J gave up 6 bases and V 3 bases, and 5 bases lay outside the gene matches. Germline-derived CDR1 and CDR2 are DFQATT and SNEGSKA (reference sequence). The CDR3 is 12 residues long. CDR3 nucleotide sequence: TGCAGTGCTAGGTCCGGACAGGCCGAGCAGTACTTC. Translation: CSARSGQAEQYF.

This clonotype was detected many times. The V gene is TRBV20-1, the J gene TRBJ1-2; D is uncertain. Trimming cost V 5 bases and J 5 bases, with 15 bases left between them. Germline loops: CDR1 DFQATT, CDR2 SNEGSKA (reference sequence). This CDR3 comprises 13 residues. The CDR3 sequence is CSAPTGGSYGYTF. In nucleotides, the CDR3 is TGCAGTGCTCCTACTGGAGGATCTTATGGCTACACCTTC.

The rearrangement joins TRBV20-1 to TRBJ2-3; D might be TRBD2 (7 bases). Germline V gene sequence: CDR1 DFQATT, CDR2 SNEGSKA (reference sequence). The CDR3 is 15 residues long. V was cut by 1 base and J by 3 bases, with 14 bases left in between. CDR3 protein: CSARVRGRGTDTQYF. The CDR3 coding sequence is TGCAGTGCTAGAGTGAGGGGGAGGGGAACAGATACGCAGTATTTT.

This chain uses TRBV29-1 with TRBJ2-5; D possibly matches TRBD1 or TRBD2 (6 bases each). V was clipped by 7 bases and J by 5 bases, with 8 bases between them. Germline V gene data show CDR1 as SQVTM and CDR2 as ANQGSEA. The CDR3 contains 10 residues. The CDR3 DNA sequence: TGCAGCGGGGGGGCGGAGACCCAGTACTTC. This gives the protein CSGGAETQYF.

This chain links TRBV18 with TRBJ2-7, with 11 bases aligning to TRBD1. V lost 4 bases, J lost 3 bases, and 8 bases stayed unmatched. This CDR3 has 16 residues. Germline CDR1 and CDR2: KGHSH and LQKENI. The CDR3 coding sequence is TGTGCCAGCTCACAAAGACCGGGACAGGGGGTCTACGAGCAGTACTTC. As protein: CASSQRPGQGVYEQYF. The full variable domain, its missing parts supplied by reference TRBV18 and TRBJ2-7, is NAGVMQNPRHLVRRRGQEARLRCSPMKGHSHVYWYRQLPEEGLKFMVYLQKENIIDESGMPKERFSAEFPKEGPSILRIQQVVRGDSAAYFCASSQRPGQGVYEQYFGPGTRLTVT.

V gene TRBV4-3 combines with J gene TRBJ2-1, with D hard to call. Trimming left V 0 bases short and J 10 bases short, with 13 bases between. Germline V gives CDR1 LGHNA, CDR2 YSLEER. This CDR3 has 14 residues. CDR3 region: CASSQDLDRREQFF. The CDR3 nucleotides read TGCGCCAGCAGCCAAGATCTGGATCGTCGGGAGCAGTTCTTC.